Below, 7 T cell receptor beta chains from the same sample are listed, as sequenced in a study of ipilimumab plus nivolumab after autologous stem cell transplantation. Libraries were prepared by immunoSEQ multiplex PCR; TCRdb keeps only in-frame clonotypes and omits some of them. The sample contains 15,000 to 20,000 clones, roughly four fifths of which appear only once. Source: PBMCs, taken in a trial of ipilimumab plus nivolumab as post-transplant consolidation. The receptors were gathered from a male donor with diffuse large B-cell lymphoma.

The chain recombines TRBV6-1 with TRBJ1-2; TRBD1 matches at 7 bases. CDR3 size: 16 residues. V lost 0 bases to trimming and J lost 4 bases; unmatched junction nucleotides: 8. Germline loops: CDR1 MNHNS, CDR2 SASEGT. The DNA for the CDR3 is TGTGCCAGCAGTGAAGCGCTGAGGGGGCCGGGCTATGGCTACACCTTC. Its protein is CASSEALRGPGYGYTF.

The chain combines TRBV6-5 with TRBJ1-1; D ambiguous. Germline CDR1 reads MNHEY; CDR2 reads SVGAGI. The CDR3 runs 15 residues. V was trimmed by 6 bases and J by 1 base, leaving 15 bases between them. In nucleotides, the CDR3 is TGTGCCAGCAGGGCGGGGTCGGGAGGGAACACTGAAGCTTTCTTT. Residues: CASRAGSGGNTEAFF.

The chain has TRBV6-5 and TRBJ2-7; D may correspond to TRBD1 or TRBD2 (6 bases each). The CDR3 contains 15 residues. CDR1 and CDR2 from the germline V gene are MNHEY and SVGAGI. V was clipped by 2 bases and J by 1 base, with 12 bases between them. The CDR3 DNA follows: TGTGCCAGCAGTTACCACCGGGGGACATCCTACGAGCAGTACTTC. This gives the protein CASSYHRGTSYEQYF.

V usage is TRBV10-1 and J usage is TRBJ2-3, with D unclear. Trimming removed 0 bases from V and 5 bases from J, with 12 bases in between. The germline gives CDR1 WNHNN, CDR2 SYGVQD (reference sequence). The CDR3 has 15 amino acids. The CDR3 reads CASSESQVPLDTQYF. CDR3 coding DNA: TGCGCCAGCAGTGAGTCACAAGTCCCACTAGATACGCAGTATTTT.

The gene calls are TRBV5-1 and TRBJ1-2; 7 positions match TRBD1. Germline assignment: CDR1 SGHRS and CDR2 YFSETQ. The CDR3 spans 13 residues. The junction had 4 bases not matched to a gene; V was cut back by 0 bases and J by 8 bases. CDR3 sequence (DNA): TGCGCCAGCAGCTTGGTCCAGGGGGTAGGCTACACCTTC. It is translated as CASSLVQGVGYTF.

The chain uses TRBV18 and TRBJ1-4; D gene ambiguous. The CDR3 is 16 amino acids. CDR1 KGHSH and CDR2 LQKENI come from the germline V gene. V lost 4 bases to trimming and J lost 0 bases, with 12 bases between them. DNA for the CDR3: TGTGCCAGCTCACGGGAGGGAGTTGCAACTAATGAAAAACTGTTTTTT. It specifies CASSREGVATNEKLFF.

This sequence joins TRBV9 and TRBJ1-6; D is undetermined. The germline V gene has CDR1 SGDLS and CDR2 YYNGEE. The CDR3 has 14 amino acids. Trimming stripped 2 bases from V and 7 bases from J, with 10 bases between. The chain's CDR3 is CASSVRQVNSPLHF. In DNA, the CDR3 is TGTGCCAGCAGCGTCAGGCAGGTGAATTCACCCCTCCACTTT.